This T cell receptor (beta chain) is from a study of blood T cell repertoires in COVID-19. The assay was immunoSEQ multiplex PCR, and TCRdb's table has in-frame clones only and misses some. This sample has around 200,000 clones; nearly 90% occur once, and the top ten carry 0.62%. The CDR3 length is 14 residues. Germline CDR1 is SGDLS and CDR2 is YYNGEE. Regarding this clone: Its ends do not fully match the called genes, so a read error is possible.

V gene TRBV9 combines with J gene TRBJ1-1, with 10 positions matching TRBD1. This sequence originates from a man aged 50-60 years with acute or convalescent COVID-19. The material sequenced was peripheral blood. The CDR3, as DNA: TGTGCCAGCACCGTGGGACAGGGGAACGCTGAAGCTTTCTTT. Translation: CASTVGQGNAEAFF.